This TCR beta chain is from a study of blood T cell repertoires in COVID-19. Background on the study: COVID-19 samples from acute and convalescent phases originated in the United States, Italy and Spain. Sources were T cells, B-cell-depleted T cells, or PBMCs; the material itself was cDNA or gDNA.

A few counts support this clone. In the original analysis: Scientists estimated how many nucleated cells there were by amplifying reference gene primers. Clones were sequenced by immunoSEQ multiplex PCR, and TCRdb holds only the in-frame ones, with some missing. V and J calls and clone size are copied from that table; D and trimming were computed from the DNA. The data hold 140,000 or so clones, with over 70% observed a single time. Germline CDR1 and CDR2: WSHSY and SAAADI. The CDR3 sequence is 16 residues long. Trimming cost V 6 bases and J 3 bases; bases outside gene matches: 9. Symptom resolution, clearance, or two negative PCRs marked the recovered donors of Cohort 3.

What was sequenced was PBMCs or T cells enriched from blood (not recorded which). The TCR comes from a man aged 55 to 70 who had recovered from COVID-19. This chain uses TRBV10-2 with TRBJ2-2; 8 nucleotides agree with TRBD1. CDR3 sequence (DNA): TGCGCCAGCAGCAACGACAGGGGTGGACACACCGGGGAGCTGTTTTTT. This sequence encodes CASSNDRGGHTGELFF.